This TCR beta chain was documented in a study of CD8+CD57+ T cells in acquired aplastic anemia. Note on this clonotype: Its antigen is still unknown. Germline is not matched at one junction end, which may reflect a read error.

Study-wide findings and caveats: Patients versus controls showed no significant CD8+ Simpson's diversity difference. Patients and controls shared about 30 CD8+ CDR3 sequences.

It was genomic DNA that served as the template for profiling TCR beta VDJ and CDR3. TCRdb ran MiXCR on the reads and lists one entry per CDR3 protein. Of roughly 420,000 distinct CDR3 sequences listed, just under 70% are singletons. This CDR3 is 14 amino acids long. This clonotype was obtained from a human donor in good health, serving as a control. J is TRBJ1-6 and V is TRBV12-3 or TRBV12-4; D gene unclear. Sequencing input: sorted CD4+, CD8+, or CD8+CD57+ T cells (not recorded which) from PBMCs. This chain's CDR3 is CASSLGVPNAYILF. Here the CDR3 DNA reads TGTGCCAGCAGTTTAGGGGTACCTAATGCCTACATCCTCTTT.